Listed here is a single TCR beta chain. Original methodology: How many nucleated cells were present was estimated from reference gene primer amplification. The data were produced by immunoSEQ multiplex PCR, yet TCRdb's version contains in-frame clones alone and is incomplete. The V and J calls and clone size come from that table; D and trimming were worked out from the DNA. The sample contains 140,000 to 150,000 clones, roughly 82% of which appear only once. The sample belongs to a study of blood T cell repertoires in COVID-19. The V end lost 4 bases, the J end lost 7 bases, and 10 bases lay between the germline ends. This CDR3 region has 12 residues. Germline CDR1 and CDR2: ENHRY and SYGVKD.

The chain uses TRBV10-3 and TRBJ2-5, with D possibly matching TRBD2 (5 bases). This TCR was recovered from a human donor with acute or convalescent COVID-19. The donor label of this sample is uncertain. Sequencing was performed on peripheral blood. The CDR3: CAISADSRTQYF. Written as DNA, the CDR3 is TGTGCCATCAGTGCGGACTCTCGGACCCAGTACTTC.